These 13 T cell receptor beta chains were sequenced from one sample in a study of OX40 agonist ivuxolimab in advanced cancers. The assay was immunoSEQ multiplex PCR, and TCRdb's table has in-frame clones only and misses some. The table records 70,000 to 95,000 clones, about 95% of them present only once. Sequences were derived from CD4+ or CD8+ T cells sorted from blood, sampled in a trial of the OX40 agonist ivuxolimab. The receptors originated from an adult with an advanced solid tumor such as melanoma, head and neck, liver or kidney cancer.

V is TRBV28 and J is TRBJ1-4, with 7 nucleotides matching TRBD1. The length of the CDR3 is 13 residues. CDR1 and CDR2 from the germline V gene are MDHEN and SYDVKM. Trimming cost V 7 bases and J 8 bases; bases outside gene matches: 7. The CDR3 is CASNPDRFEKLFF. The CDR3 nucleotides read TGTGCCAGCAACCCGGACAGGTTCGAAAAACTGTTTTTT. The full variable domain, in which reference TRBV28 and TRBJ1-4 provide the parts outside the CDR3, is DVKVTQSSRYLVKRTGEKVFLECVQDMDHENMFWYRQDPGLGLRLIYFSYDVKMKEKGDIPEGYSVSREKKERFSLILESASTNQTSMYLCASNPDRFEKLFFGSGTQLSVL.

The CDR3 sequence: CASSLEGPGSYNEQFF. The CDR3 DNA follows: TGTGCCAGCAGCTTAGAGGGGCCTGGCTCCTACAATGAGCAGTTCTTC. The rearrangement uses TRBV7-9 and TRBJ2-1; D might be TRBD1 (5 bases). V was pared by 1 base and J by 0 bases, with 10 bases between. The CDR3 totals 16 residues. The V gene's germline CDR1 is SEHNR and CDR2 FQNEAQ (reference sequence).

The chain combines TRBV27 with TRBJ2-1; TRBD2 agrees at 8 bases. CDR1 is MNHEY, CDR2 SMNVEV, per germline (reference sequence). Losses at the gene ends were 3 bases for V and 5 bases for J; bases not matched to a gene: 3. The CDR3 sequence is 14 residues long. In nucleotides, the CDR3 is TGTGCCAGCAGTTTCCACGGGGGGGACAATGAGCAGTTCTTC. Its protein product is CASSFHGGDNEQFF.

The V and J genes are TRBV11-2 and TRBJ1-3, with TRBD1 matching 9 bases. Germline loops: CDR1 SGHAT, CDR2 FQNNGV. CDR3 length: 16 amino acids. V trimming: 5 bases; J trimming: 3 bases; junction bases outside the gene matches: 8. CDR3 protein: CASSNTQGAYGNTIYF. Here the CDR3 DNA reads TGTGCCAGCAGCAACACACAGGGGGCTTATGGAAACACCATATATTTT. Together with reference TRBV11-2 and TRBJ1-3, the CDR3 gives the full variable domain: EAGVAQSPRYKIIEKRQSVAFWCNPISGHATLYWYQQILGQGPKLLIQFQNNGVVDDSQLPKDRFSAERLKGVDSTLKIQPAKLEDSAVYLCASSNTQGAYGNTIYFGEGSWLTVV.

The V gene is TRBV6-1, the J gene TRBJ1-1; TRBD1 is a possible D gene (6 bases). Germline values: CDR1 MNHNS, CDR2 SASEGT. CDR3 length: 15 amino acids. Trimming stripped 1 base from V and 2 bases from J, with 11 bases between. CDR3 amino acids: CASSEEDSLNTEAFF. The CDR3 region has the DNA TGTGCCAGCAGTGAAGAGGACAGCCTTAACACTGAAGCTTTCTTT.

The rearrangement joins TRBV5-8 to TRBJ2-1, with 11 nucleotides matching TRBD2. This CDR3 is built from 18 residues. Germline assignment: CDR1 SGHTS and CDR2 YDEGEE. Trimming removed 5 bases from V and 0 bases from J; junction bases left unmatched: 10. The CDR3 loop reads CASSYPSGGLSSYNEQFF. The CDR3 region has the DNA TGTGCCAGCAGTTATCCTAGCGGGGGGTTGAGCTCCTACAATGAGCAGTTCTTC.

The chain recombines TRBV28 with TRBJ2-7, with D possibly being TRBD1 (6 bases). CDR1 and CDR2 (germline): MDHEN, SYDVKM. Trimming stripped 8 bases from V and 4 bases from J, with 15 bases between. The CDR3 sequence is 13 residues long. CDR3 nucleotide sequence: TGTGCCAGCCAGGGGTTTCGTGGGTACGAGCAGTACTTC. Its protein is CASQGFRGYEQYF.

The chain links TRBV19 to TRBJ2-3; 11 positions match TRBD2. V gave up 4 bases and J gave up 3 bases; unmatched junction bases: 3. The CDR3 has 15 residues. The V gene's germline CDR1 is LNHDA and CDR2 SQIVND (reference sequence). The CDR3 here is CASSTTSGATDTQYF. The CDR3 nucleotides read TGTGCCAGTAGTACGACTAGCGGGGCTACAGATACGCAGTATTTT. Drawing the rest from reference TRBV19 and TRBJ2-3, the complete variable domain is DGGITQSPKYLFRKEGQNVTLSCEQNLNHDAMYWYRQDPGQGLRLIYYSQIVNDFQKGDIAEGYSVSREKKESFPLTVTSAQKNPTAFYLCASSTTSGATDTQYFGPGTRLTVL.

The rearrangement uses TRBV4-3 and TRBJ2-5; D gene uncertain. The DNA end favors TRBJ2-7, so the J call may be wrong. The CDR3 runs to 16 residues. Germline V lookup: CDR1 LGHNA, CDR2 YSLEER. CDR3 nucleotide sequence: TGCGCCAGCAGCCAAGCGTTGACGTCCCCGACCTACGAGCAGTACTTC. Translation: CASSQALTSPTYEQYF.

J is TRBJ2-7 and V is TRBV27, with D perhaps TRBD2 (6 bases). The length of the CDR3 is 14 residues. The germline gives CDR1 MNHEY, CDR2 SMNVEV (reference sequence). V lost 5 bases and J lost 1, with 12 bases in between. The CDR3 spells CASSKISGSYEQYF. CDR3 nucleotide sequence: TGTGCCAGCAGTAAGATTAGCGGTTCCTACGAGCAGTACTTC.

The chain joins TRBV9 to TRBJ1-2, with D possibly being TRBD1 (6 bases). V lost 3 bases, J lost 4 bases, and 19 bases lay in between. The CDR3 is 16 amino acids. Germline V gives CDR1 SGDLS, CDR2 YYNGEE. DNA of the CDR3: TGTGCCAGCAGCGCCCGACAGGAGAGGTTCCTCTATGGCTACACCTTC. Encoded protein: CASSARQERFLYGYTF. The variable domain in full, completed from reference TRBV9 and TRBJ1-2, reads DSGVTQTPKHLITATGQRVTLRCSPRSGDLSVYWYQQSLDQGLQFLIQYYNGEERAKGNILERFSAQQFPDLHSELNLSSLELGDSALYFCASSARQERFLYGYTFGSGTRLTVV.

The chain couples TRBV10-3 to TRBJ2-3, with TRBD2 as a possible D gene (7 bases). Trimming took 3 bases from V and 0 from J, leaving 16 bases between them. This CDR3 region has 17 residues. The germline V gene has CDR1 ENHRY and CDR2 SYGVKD. The CDR3 DNA is TGTGCCATCAGTGACTTGGGAGGGGGAATTAGCACAGATACGCAGTATTTT. It specifies CAISDLGGGISTDTQYF.

This clone was detected once. V gene TRBV28 combines with J gene TRBJ2-7; TRBD1 might be the D (5 bases). The CDR3 consists of 15 residues. Trimming removed 5 bases at V and 3 bases at J, with 17 bases between. The germline CDR1 and CDR2 sequences are MDHEN and SYDVKM. CDR3 amino acids: CASSPPGQGYYEQYF. The CDR3 coding sequence is TGTGCCAGCAGTCCCCCCGGGCAGGGCTACTACGAGCAGTACTTC.